These 21 T cell receptor beta chains were all obtained from the same sample, sequenced in a study of shared clonotypes between healthy human individuals. The method was immunoSEQ multiplex PCR; TCRdb's version includes in-frame clones alone and lacks a portion of them. The sample records approximately 1.4 million clones, under 99% being singletons. The sample taken for sequencing was naive CD4+ T cells sorted from blood. Specified subset: CD45RA+ positively selected. The receptors here all came from a young man in good health.

The rearrangement uses TRBV2 and TRBJ1-1; no firm D call. CDR1 is SNHLY and CDR2 is FYNNEI in the germline V gene. V was pared by 10 bases and J by 0 bases, with 12 bases between. The CDR3 has 13 residues. CDR3 coding DNA: TGTGCCACCAGGACTTCCATGAACACTGAAGCTTTCTTT. It yields the protein CATRTSMNTEAFF.

This chain links TRBV7-9 with TRBJ1-1; 7 nucleotides agree with TRBD1. In germline, CDR1 is SEHNR, CDR2 FQNEAQ (reference sequence). The CDR3 covers 17 residues. V shed 5 bases and J 5 bases; nucleotides not matched to a gene: 17. The CDR3 nucleotides are TGTGCCAGCAGCGCAGACTTCAGGGAAATCAGGGGGACTGAAGCTTTCTTT. This translates into CASSADFREIRGTEAFF.

The chain combines TRBV11-3 with TRBJ2-3; 9 bases fit TRBD2. This CDR3 has 15 residues. Trimming removed 4 bases from V and 2 bases from J; junction bases left unmatched: 4. CDR1 SGHNT and CDR2 YENEEA come from the germline V gene. CDR3 region: CASSSAGGPTDTQYF. CDR3 in DNA: TGTGCCAGCAGCTCCGCGGGAGGGCCCACAGATACGCAGTATTTT.

This clone appeared once. V is TRBV7-8 and J is TRBJ1-2; 8 bases match TRBD1. This CDR3 is built from 14 residues. The V segment lost 5 bases and the J segment 6 bases; nucleotides outside the gene matches: 8. The germline CDR1 and CDR2 sequences are SGHVS and FQNEAQ. CDR3 loop: CASSQRTGLNGYTF. For the CDR3, the DNA is TGTGCCAGCAGCCAGCGGACAGGGTTGAATGGCTACACCTTC.

On this clone: A junction end diverges from the germline sequence, so it may reflect a read error. The rearrangement uses TRBV7-7 and TRBJ2-2; 10 bases line up with TRBD1. From germline, CDR1 is SSHAT and CDR2 FNYEAQ (reference sequence). There are 17 residues in the CDR3. CDR3 region: CASSFYTGTGDTGELFF. The DNA of the CDR3 is TGTGCTAGCAGCTTCTATACCGGGACAGGGGACACCGGGGAGCTGTTTTTT.

The V call is TRBV6-1, the J call TRBJ1-2; a weak D match, TRBD1 (6 bases). The CDR3 is 14 amino acids. Germline assignment: CDR1 MNHNS and CDR2 SASEGT. Between the trimmed V and J ends, which lost 6 bases and 5 bases, there was a span of 16 bases. The CDR3 reads CASRQNRAMYGYTF. CDR3 nucleotide sequence: TGTGCCAGCAGGCAAAACAGGGCCATGTATGGCTACACCTTC.

The chain uses TRBV5-1 and TRBJ2-7; the match to TRBD2 covers 11 bases. The CDR3 is 17 amino acids. Unmatched junction bases numbered 15, after V lost 4 bases and J lost 6 bases. The germline CDR1 and CDR2 sequences are SGHRS and YFSETQ. CDR3 sequence reads: CASSAEPSGGPQFEQYF. As DNA, the CDR3 is TGCGCCAGCAGCGCCGAACCTAGCGGGGGGCCCCAATTCGAGCAGTACTTC.

V usage is TRBV5-4 and J usage is TRBJ2-3; D possibly corresponds to TRBD2 (5 bases). Trimming took off 4 bases at V and 0 bases at J, with 9 bases between the two ends. In germline, CDR1 is SGHNT, CDR2 YYREEE (reference sequence). The CDR3 has 14 residues. The CDR3 sequence is CASSHTGSTDTQYF. The DNA for the CDR3 is TGTGCCAGCAGCCACACGGGGAGCACAGATACGCAGTATTTT.

The DNA of the CDR3 is TGTGCCAGCAGTGTAATATTCGGGGAATCGGAGACCCAGTACTTC. Amino acids: CASSVIFGESETQYF. The J gene is TRBJ2-5, the V gene TRBV6-4, with D possibly TRBD2 on 5 matching bases. The V and J ends lost 4 bases and 5 bases respectively, with 17 bases between them. Germline CDR1 MRHNA, CDR2 SNTAGT. The CDR3 is 15 residues long.

The gene calls are TRBV10-3 and TRBJ2-2; TRBD2 is a possible D gene (6 bases). Germline V lookup: CDR1 ENHRY, CDR2 SYGVKD. The CDR3 has 14 residues. Deletions cut 6 bases from V and 3 bases from J, with 11 bases between. The CDR3 DNA follows: TGTGCCATCAGCTCGGGAGTGGACACCGGGGAGCTGTTTTTT. This gives the protein CAISSGVDTGELFF.

The rearrangement links TRBV11-2 to TRBJ2-2; TRBD2 is a possible D gene (6 bases). CDR3 length equals 18 residues. Germline CDR1 is SGHAT and CDR2 is FQNNGV. The V end lost 1 base, the J end lost 0 bases, and 15 bases lay between the germline ends. The CDR3 reads CASSLVGGGSANTGELFF. CDR3 nucleotides: TGTGCCAGCAGCTTAGTCGGTGGAGGGTCGGCGAACACCGGGGAGCTGTTTTTT.

CDR3 sequence reads: CASRSDRNYEQYF. The CDR3 DNA reads TGTGCCAGTAGATCAGACCGGAACTACGAGCAGTACTTC. This chain connects TRBV19 to TRBJ2-7; D call uncertain. The CDR3 contains 13 residues. The germline CDR1 and CDR2 sequences are LNHDA and SQIVND (reference sequence). V was pared by 6 bases and J by 3 bases, with 12 bases between.

This clone showed up just a few times. The chain joins TRBV7-9 to TRBJ2-2, with TRBD2 matching 8 bases. The CDR3 covers 16 residues. CDR1 is SEHNR, CDR2 FQNEAQ, per germline (reference sequence). Trimming took 4 bases from V and 7 from J; bases not matched to a gene: 11. This CDR3 is CASSSPRAGEHGELFF. The CDR3 DNA is TGTGCCAGCAGCTCACCCCGAGCGGGAGAGCACGGGGAGCTGTTTTTT.

Remarks on this clone: This same CDR3 is encoded by further DNA sequences in the sample. V usage is TRBV6-1 and J usage is TRBJ2-7; the D is unclear. There are 11 residues in the CDR3. Deletions cut 6 bases from V and 3 bases from J, with 6 bases between. Germline V gene lookup returns CDR1 MNHNS and CDR2 SASEGT. Here the CDR3 DNA reads TGTGCCAGCAGAATGAACTACGAGCAGTACTTC. Protein: CASRMNYEQYF.

The chain carries TRBV5-1 and TRBJ2-3; D is unresolved. The germline V gene has CDR1 SGHRS and CDR2 YFSETQ. The V end lost 0 bases, the J end lost 1 base, and 9 bases lay between the germline ends. The length of the CDR3 is 15 residues. The CDR3 DNA reads TGCGCCAGCAGCTTGGGGCAGGACGGCACAGATACGCAGTATTTT. It translates to CASSLGQDGTDTQYF.

V usage is TRBV28 and J usage is TRBJ1-1; D call uncertain. Germline V gives CDR1 MDHEN, CDR2 SYDVKM. The CDR3 is 15 residues long. V lost 2 bases, J lost 2 bases, and 12 bases lay in between. As DNA, the CDR3 is TGTGCCAGCAGTTTACCAAATGCGGGAAACACTGAAGCTTTCTTT. Protein sequence: CASSLPNAGNTEAFF.

This clone is a singleton in its sample. The chain combines TRBV19 with TRBJ2-5; D is tentatively TRBD1 or TRBD2 (5 bases each). The CDR3 is 15 residues long. Trimming stripped 2 bases from V and 4 bases from J, with 14 bases between. Per germline, CDR1 LNHDA and CDR2 SQIVND (reference sequence). The CDR3 bases are TGTGCCAGTAGTATACGGCAGGGAGTTGGAGAGACCCAGTACTTC. The encoded protein is CASSIRQGVGETQYF.

Concerning this clone: Other nucleotide sequences from this sample produce the same CDR3. The chain joins TRBV5-1 to TRBJ2-3; D remains ambiguous. Germline assignment: CDR1 SGHRS and CDR2 YFSETQ. The CDR3 totals 11 residues. Trimming took 1 base from V and 6 from J, leaving 3 bases between them. CDR3 DNA: TGCGCCAGCAGCTTGTCGGATACGCAGTATTTT. This translates into CASSLSDTQYF.

This clone was recorded only once. The same CDR3 is also encoded by other DNA sequences in this sample. DNA of the CDR3: TGCGCCAGCAGCCAAGATTTAGGGGGGTCCTCCTACAATGAGCAGTTCTTC. Translating it yields CASSQDLGGSSYNEQFF. V and J are TRBV4-3 and TRBJ2-1; either TRBD1 or TRBD2 may fit D (6 bases each). V was cut by 0 bases and J by 0 bases, with 12 bases left in between. Germline-derived CDR1 and CDR2 are LGHNA and YSLEER. This CDR3 region has 17 residues.

This sequence joins TRBV10-1 and TRBJ2-3, with D possibly matching TRBD2 (6 bases). V lost 2 bases and J 3 bases, leaving 9 bases between the germline ends. CDR3 length: 14 residues. The germline V gene has CDR1 WNHNN and CDR2 SYGVQD (reference sequence). The CDR3 sequence: CASSEGGWTDTQYF. The CDR3 DNA is TGCGCCAGCAGTGAGGGGGGGTGGACAGATACGCAGTATTTT.

The chain combines TRBV5-4 with TRBJ2-1; D is unresolved. Trimming removed 0 bases from V and 7 bases from J, with 8 bases in between. The CDR3 extends over 13 amino acids. CDR1 and CDR2 (germline): SGHNT, YYREEE (reference sequence). CDR3 in DNA: TGTGCCAGCAGCTTGGCGCTACCGAATGAGCAGTTCTTC. Translated: CASSLALPNEQFF.